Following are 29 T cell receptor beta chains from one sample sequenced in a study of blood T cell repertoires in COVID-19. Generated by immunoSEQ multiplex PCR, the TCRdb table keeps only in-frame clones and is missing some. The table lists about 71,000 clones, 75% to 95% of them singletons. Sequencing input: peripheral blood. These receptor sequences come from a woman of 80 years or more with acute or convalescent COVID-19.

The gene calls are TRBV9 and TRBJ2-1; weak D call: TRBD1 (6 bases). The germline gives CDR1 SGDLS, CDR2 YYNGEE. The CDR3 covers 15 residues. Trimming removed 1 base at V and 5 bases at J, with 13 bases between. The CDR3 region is CASSVQGTFHNEQFF. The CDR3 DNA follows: TGTGCCAGCAGCGTACAGGGGACATTCCACAATGAGCAGTTCTTC.

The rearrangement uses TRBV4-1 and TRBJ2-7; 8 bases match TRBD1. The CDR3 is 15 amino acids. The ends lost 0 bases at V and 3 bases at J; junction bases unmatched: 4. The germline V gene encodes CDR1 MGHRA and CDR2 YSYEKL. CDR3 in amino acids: CASSQDRGLFYEQYF. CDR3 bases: TGCGCCAGCAGCCAAGACAGGGGGCTTTTCTACGAGCAGTACTTC.

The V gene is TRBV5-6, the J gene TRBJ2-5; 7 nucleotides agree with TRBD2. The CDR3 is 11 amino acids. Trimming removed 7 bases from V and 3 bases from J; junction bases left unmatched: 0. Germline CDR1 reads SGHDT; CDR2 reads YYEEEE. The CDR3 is CASGREETQYF. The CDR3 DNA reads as TGTGCCAGCGGGAGGGAAGAGACCCAGTACTTC.

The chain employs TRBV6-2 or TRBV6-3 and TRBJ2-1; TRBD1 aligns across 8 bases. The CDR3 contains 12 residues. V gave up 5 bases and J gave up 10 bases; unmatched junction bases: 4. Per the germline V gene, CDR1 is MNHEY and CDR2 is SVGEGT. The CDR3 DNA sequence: TGTGCCAGCAGTCAGACAGGGGACGAGCAGTTCTTC. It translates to CASSQTGDEQFF.

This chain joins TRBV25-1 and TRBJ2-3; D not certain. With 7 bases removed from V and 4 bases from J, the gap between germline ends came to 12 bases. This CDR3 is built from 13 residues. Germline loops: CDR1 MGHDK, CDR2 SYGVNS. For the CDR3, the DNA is TGTGCCAGCAAAAGTCACATGGCAGATACGCAGTATTTT. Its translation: CASKSHMADTQYF. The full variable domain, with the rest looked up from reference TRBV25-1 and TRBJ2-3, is EADIYQTPRYLVIGTGKKITLECSQTMGHDKMYWYQQDPGMELHLIHYSYGVNSTEKGDLSSESTVSRIRTEHFPLTLESARPSHTSQYLCASKSHMADTQYFGPGTRLTVL.

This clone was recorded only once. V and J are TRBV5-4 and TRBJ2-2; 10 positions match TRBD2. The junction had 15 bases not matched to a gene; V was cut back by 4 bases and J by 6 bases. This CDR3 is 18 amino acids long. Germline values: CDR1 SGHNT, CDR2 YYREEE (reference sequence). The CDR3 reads CASSPRWLAGGPAGELFF. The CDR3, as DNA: TGTGCCAGCAGCCCGAGATGGTTAGCGGGGGGACCTGCCGGGGAGCTGTTTTTT. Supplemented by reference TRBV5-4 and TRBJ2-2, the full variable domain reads ETGVTQSPTHLIKTRGQQVTLRCSSQSGHNTVSWYQQALGQGPQFIFQYYREEENGRGNFPPRFSGLQFPNYSSELNVNALELDDSALYLCASSPRWLAGGPAGELFFGEGSRLTVL.

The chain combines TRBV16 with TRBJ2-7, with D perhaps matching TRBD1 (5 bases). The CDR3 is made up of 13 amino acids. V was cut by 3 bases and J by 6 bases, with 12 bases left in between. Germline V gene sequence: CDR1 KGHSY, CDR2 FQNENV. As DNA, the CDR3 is TGTGCCAGCAGCCAGTCGCAGGGTGTCGAGCAGTACTTC. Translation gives CASSQSQGVEQYF.

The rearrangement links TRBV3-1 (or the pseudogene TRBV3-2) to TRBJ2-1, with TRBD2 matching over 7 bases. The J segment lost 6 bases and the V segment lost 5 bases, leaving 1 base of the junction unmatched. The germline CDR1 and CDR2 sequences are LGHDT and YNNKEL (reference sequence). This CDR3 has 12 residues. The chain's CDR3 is CASSGTTNEQFF. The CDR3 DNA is TGTGCCAGCAGCGGGACTACCAATGAGCAGTTCTTC.

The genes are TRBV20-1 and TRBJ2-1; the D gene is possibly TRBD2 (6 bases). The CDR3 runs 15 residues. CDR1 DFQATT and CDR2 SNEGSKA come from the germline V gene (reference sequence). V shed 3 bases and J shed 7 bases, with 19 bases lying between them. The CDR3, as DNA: TGCAGTGCTAGTGTCGCGGGGTCCTGGACTAATGAGCAGTTCTTC. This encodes CSASVAGSWTNEQFF.

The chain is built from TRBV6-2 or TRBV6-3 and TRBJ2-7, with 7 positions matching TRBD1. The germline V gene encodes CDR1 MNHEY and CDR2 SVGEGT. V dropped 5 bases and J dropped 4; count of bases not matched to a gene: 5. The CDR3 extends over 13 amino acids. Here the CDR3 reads CASSKTGSYEQYF. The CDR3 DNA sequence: TGTGCCAGCAGTAAGACAGGGTCGTACGAGCAGTACTTC.

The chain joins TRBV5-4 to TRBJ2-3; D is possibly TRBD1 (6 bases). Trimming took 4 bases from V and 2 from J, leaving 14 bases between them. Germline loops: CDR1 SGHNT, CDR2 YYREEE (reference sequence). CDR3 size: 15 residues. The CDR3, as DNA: TGTGCCAGCAGCAACCGGGACACACACACAGATACGCAGTATTTT. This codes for CASSNRDTHTDTQYF. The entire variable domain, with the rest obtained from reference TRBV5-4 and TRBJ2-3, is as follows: ETGVTQSPTHLIKTRGQQVTLRCSSQSGHNTVSWYQQALGQGPQFIFQYYREEENGRGNFPPRFSGLQFPNYSSELNVNALELDDSALYLCASSNRDTHTDTQYFGPGTRLTVL.

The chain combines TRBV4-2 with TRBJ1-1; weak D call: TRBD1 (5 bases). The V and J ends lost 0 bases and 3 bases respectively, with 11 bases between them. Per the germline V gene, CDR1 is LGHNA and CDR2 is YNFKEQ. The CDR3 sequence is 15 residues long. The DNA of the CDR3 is TGTGCCAGCAGCCAAGAAGGGCGGGGGGACACTGAAGCTTTCTTT. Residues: CASSQEGRGDTEAFF.

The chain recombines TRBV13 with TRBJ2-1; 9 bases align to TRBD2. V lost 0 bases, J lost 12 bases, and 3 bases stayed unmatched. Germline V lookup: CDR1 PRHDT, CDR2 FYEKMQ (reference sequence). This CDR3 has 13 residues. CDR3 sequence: CASSLGQGLAQFF. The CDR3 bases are TGTGCCAGCAGCTTAGGACAGGGACTAGCGCAGTTCTTC.

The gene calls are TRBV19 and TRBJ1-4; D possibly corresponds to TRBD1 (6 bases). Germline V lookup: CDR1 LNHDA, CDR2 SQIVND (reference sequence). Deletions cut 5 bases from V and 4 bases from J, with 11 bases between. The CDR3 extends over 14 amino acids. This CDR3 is CASSSHRVNEKLFF. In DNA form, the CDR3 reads TGTGCCAGTAGTTCCCACAGGGTTAATGAAAAACTGTTTTTT. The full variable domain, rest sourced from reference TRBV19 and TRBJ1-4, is DGGITQSPKYLFRKEGQNVTLSCEQNLNHDAMYWYRQDPGQGLRLIYYSQIVNDFQKGDIAEGYSVSREKKESFPLTVTSAQKNPTAFYLCASSSHRVNEKLFFGSGTQLSVL.

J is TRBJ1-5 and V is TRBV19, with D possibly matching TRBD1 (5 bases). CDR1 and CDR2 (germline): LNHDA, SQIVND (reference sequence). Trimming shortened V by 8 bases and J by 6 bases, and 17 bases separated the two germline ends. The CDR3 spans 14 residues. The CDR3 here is CASHALGGIQPQHF. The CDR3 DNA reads TGTGCCAGTCATGCGTTGGGGGGTATTCAGCCCCAGCATTTT.

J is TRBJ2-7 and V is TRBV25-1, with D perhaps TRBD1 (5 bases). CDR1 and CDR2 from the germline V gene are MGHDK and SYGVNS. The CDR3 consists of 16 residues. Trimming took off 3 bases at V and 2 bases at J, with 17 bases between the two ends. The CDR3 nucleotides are TGTGCCAGCAGTGATTTGGGTACAGGTTGGACCTACGAGCAGTACTTC. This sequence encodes CASSDLGTGWTYEQYF.

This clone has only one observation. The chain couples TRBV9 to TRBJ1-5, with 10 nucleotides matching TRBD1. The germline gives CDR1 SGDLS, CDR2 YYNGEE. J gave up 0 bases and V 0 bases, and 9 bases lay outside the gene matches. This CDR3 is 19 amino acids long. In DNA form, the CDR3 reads TGTGCCAGCAGCGTAGGTCCCGGGACAGGGGCCTATAGCAATCAGCCCCAGCATTTT. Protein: CASSVGPGTGAYSNQPQHF.

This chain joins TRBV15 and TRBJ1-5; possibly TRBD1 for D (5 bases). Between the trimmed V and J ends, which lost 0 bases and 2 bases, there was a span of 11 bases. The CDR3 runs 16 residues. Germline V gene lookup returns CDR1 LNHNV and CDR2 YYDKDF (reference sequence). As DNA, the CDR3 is TGTGCCACCAGCAGAGACGGGGGAGGGGGCAATCAGCCCCAGCATTTT. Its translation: CATSRDGGGGNQPQHF.

CDR3 DNA sequence: TGTGCCAGCAGCGTAGGCTATAGCAATCAGCCCCAGCATTTT. This encodes CASSVGYSNQPQHF. The rearrangement uses TRBV9 and TRBJ1-5, with no clear D. The ends were cut back, 0 bases at V and 0 bases at J, with 4 bases in the middle. The CDR3 runs to 14 residues. CDR1 and CDR2 (germline): SGDLS, YYNGEE. The full variable domain, with the rest looked up from reference TRBV9 and TRBJ1-5, is DSGVTQTPKHLITATGQRVTLRCSPRSGDLSVYWYQQSLDQGLQFLIQYYNGEERAKGNILERFSAQQFPDLHSELNLSSLELGDSALYFCASSVGYSNQPQHFGDGTRLSIL.

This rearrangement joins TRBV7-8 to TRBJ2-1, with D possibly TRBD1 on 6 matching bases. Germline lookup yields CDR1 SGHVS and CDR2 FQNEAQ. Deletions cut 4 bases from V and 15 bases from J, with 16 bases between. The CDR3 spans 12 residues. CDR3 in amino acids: CASSYTTGFRFF. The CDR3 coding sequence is TGTGCCAGCAGCTACACTACAGGGTTTAGGTTCTTC.

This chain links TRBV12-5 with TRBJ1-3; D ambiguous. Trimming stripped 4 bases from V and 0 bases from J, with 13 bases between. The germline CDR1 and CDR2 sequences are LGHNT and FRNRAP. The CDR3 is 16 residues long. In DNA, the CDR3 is TGTGCTAGTGGTTCAAGGACTCTTAGCTCTGGAAACACCATATATTTT. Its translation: CASGSRTLSSGNTIYF.

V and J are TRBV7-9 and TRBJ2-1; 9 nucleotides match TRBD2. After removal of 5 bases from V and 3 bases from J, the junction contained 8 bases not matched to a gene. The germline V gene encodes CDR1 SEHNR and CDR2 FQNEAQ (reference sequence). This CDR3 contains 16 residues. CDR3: CASSPPGTSSYNEQFF. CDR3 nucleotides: TGTGCCAGCAGCCCCCCCGGGACTAGCAGCTACAATGAGCAGTTCTTC.

The CDR3 spells CASRAKYSNQPQHF. DNA of the CDR3: TGTGCCAGCAGAGCAAAGTATAGCAATCAGCCCCAGCATTTT. The V call is TRBV2, the J call TRBJ1-5; D remains unclear. The CDR3 spans 14 residues. Trimming left V 6 bases short and J 0 bases short, with 9 bases between. In germline, CDR1 is SNHLY, CDR2 FYNNEI.

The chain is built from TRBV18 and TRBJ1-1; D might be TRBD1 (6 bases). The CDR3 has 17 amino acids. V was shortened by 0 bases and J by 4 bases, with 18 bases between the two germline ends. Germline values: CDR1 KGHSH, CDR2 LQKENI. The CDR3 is CASSPPGTGNSGTEAFF. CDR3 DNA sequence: TGTGCCAGCTCACCACCTGGAACAGGGAATTCGGGCACTGAAGCTTTCTTT.

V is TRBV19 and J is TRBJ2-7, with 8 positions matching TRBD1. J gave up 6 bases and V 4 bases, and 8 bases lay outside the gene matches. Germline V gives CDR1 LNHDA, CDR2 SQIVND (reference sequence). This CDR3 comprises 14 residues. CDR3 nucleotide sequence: TGTGCCAGTAGTACCTTGACAGGGGTGGGCGAGCAGTACTTC. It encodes CASSTLTGVGEQYF.

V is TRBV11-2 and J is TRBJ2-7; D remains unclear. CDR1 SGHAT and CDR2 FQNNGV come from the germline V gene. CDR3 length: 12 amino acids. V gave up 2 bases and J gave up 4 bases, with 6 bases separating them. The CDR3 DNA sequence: TGTGCCAGCAGCTTATCCCGTTACGAGCAGTACTTC. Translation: CASSLSRYEQYF.

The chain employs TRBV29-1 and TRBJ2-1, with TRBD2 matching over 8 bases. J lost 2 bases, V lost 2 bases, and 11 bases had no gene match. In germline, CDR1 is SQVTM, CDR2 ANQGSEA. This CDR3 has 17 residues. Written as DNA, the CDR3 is TGCAGCGTTGAACCGTCGGGGGGGCCTCTGGCCTACAATGAGCAGTTCTTC. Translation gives CSVEPSGGPLAYNEQFF.

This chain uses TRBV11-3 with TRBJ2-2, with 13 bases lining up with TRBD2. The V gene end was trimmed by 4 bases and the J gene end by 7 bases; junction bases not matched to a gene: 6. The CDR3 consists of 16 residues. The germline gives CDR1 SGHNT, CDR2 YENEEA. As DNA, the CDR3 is TGTGCCAGCAGCTCCGCCTGGACTAGCGGGGGCGGGGAGCTGTTTTTT. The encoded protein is CASSSAWTSGGGELFF.

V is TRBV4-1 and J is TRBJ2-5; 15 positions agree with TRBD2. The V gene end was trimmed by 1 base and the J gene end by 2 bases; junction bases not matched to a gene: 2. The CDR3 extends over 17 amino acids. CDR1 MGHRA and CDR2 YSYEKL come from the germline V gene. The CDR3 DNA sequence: TGCGCCAGCAGCCAAGCGGGACTAGCGGGAGGACAAGAGACCCAGTACTTC. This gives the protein CASSQAGLAGGQETQYF.